These 2 T cell receptor beta chains came from one sample sequenced in a study of blood T cell repertoires in COVID-19. Only in-frame clones appear in the TCRdb table, and some are missing; sequencing was by immunoSEQ multiplex PCR. The repertoire holds more than 60,000 clones, with about 90% as singletons. Sample: peripheral blood. These TCRs come from a man aged 50 or older with acute or convalescent COVID-19.

This clone turned up a few times. The CDR3 sequence is CARSPLGYRRLNTGELFF. The CDR3 DNA reads TGTGCCAGAAGCCCTTTGGGGTATAGGCGACTAAACACCGGGGAGCTGTTTTTT. V gene TRBV7-5 combines with J gene TRBJ2-2; TRBD2, as called in the table, went unchecked against the DNA. TRBV7-5 is a pseudogene segment. The CDR3 covers 18 residues.

A remark on this clone: The sample carries other DNA sequences with the same CDR3. The gene calls are TRBV10-1 and TRBJ2-7; 8 nucleotides line up with TRBD1. The V segment lost 4 bases and the J segment 7 bases; nucleotides outside the gene matches: 6. Germline V gene lookup returns CDR1 WNHNN and CDR2 SYGVQD (reference sequence). The CDR3 sequence is 13 residues long. CDR3 DNA: TGCGCCAGCAGTGGAGGACAGGGAGGTGAGCAGTACTTC. Its protein is CASSGGQGGEQYF.